Presented here are 19 T cell receptor beta chains from one specimen sequenced in a study of cytomegalovirus exposure and HLA in healthy donors. 60 Vbeta and 13 Jbeta primers were used in PCR. The protocol was immunoSEQ multiplex PCR, while the TCRdb copy is restricted to in-frame clones and leaves out a portion. The profile shows nearly 200,000 clones, roughly 80% of them singletons. Sequencing used PBMCs. All receptors derive from a woman in her fifties or sixties in good health and CMV-seropositive.

There are a few counts of this clone. V and J are TRBV28 and TRBJ2-1; 8 nucleotides agree with TRBD2. J was trimmed by 6 bases and V by 5 bases; bases with no gene match: 6. Germline lookup yields CDR1 MDHEN and CDR2 SYDVKM. CDR3 length equals 14 residues. The CDR3 bases are TGTGCCAGCAGTGGGACTAGGGGGTTCAATGAGCAGTTCTTC. Its protein product is CASSGTRGFNEQFF.

The chain recombines TRBV4-3 with TRBJ1-1; 11 bases match TRBD1. Unmatched junction bases numbered 3, after V lost 3 bases and J lost 6 bases. The CDR3 is made up of 14 amino acids. Germline V lookup: CDR1 LGHNA, CDR2 YSLEER. The CDR3 reads CASSHGQGAAEAFF. CDR3 sequence (DNA): TGCGCCAGCAGCCACGGACAGGGGGCCGCTGAAGCTTTCTTT.

V and J are TRBV10-3 and TRBJ2-7; TRBD1 agrees at 11 bases. The CDR3 sequence is 14 residues long. Germline V gene sequence: CDR1 ENHRY, CDR2 SYGVKD. Unmatched junction bases numbered 4, after V lost 2 bases and J lost 7 bases. CDR3 nucleotides: TGTGCCATCAGTGAGGGACAGGGGGCGGGTGAGCAGTACTTC. As protein: CAISEGQGAGEQYF.

J is TRBJ2-5 and V is TRBV30; D perhaps matches TRBD2 (6 bases). CDR3 length equals 14 residues. CDR1 is GTSNPN and CDR2 is SVGIG in the germline V gene (reference sequence). V was clipped by 1 base and J by 5 bases, with 14 bases between them. This chain's CDR3 is CAWSAQGGRETQYF. The CDR3 nucleotides read TGTGCCTGGAGTGCCCAGGGTGGGAGGGAGACCCAGTACTTC.

This clone was detected a few times. V usage is TRBV11-2 and J usage is TRBJ2-1, with 14 bases fitting TRBD2. CDR3 length equals 15 residues. V shed 5 bases, J shed 8 bases, and the junction held 5 bases outside the gene matches. From germline, CDR1 is SGHAT and CDR2 FQNNGV. DNA of the CDR3: TGTGCCAGCAGCCGACTGGGACTAGCGGGAGATGAGCAGTTCTTC. Translation gives CASSRLGLAGDEQFF.

This clone came up a few times. V and J are TRBV4-3 and TRBJ2-2; TRBD1 matches at 7 bases. This CDR3 region has 14 residues. The J segment lost 1 base and the V segment lost 4 bases, leaving 0 bases of the junction unmatched. Germline CDR1 is LGHNA and CDR2 is YSLEER. The CDR3 DNA reads TGCGCCAGCAGCCGGACAGGGAACACCGGGGAGCTGTTTTTT. It translates to CASSRTGNTGELFF.

The rearrangement uses TRBV7-6 and TRBJ2-1; tentative D call: TRBD1 (5 bases). CDR1 is SGHVS, CDR2 FNYEAQ, per germline. Trimming cost V 5 bases and J 0 bases, with 8 bases left between them. The CDR3 has 14 amino acids. DNA of the CDR3: TGTGCCAGCAGCGGGGCCTACTCCTACAATGAGCAGTTCTTC. Translated, it gives CASSGAYSYNEQFF.

The CDR3 bases are TGCGCCACCCGGGACAGTAACACCGGGGAGCTGTTTTTT. It is translated as CATRDSNTGELFF. The genes are TRBV5-1 and TRBJ2-2; 7 bases fit TRBD1. The CDR3 loop spans 13 amino acids. Germline values: CDR1 SGHRS, CDR2 YFSETQ. The ends lost 9 bases at V and 2 bases at J; junction bases unmatched: 4.

The chain couples TRBV6-5 to TRBJ1-3; the D gene is possibly TRBD1 (5 bases). The CDR3 length is 15 residues. V lost 2 bases to trimming and J lost 4 bases, with 12 bases between them. The germline V gene has CDR1 MNHEY and CDR2 SVGAGI. As DNA, the CDR3 is TGTGCCAGCAGTTACGCACGACAGACAGGAAACACCATATATTTT. Its translation: CASSYARQTGNTIYF.

This chain uses TRBV28 with TRBJ2-3; D perhaps matches TRBD2 (5 bases). This CDR3 is built from 17 residues. Germline V CDR1 and CDR2: MDHEN, SYDVKM. The V end lost 6 bases, the J end lost 2 bases, and 21 bases lay between the germline ends. The DNA of the CDR3 is TGTGCCAGCAGCCCAGTCGGTTTGGCGGACTCCACAGATACGCAGTATTTT. It is translated as CASSPVGLADSTDTQYF.

This clone was observed a single time. This chain uses TRBV21-1 with TRBJ1-3; the table gives TRBD1 as D, unverified against the DNA. TRBV21-1 is shown as a pseudogene. The CDR3 totals 17 residues. The DNA of the CDR3 is TGTGCCAGCAGCAATGTGACAGGCCCCTTCTCTGGAAACACCATATATTTT. Its translation: CASSNVTGPFSGNTIYF.

This rearrangement joins TRBV12-5 to TRBJ1-1; weak D call: TRBD1 (5 bases). The CDR3 spans 16 residues. V lost 3 bases to trimming and J lost 4 bases, with 18 bases between them. Germline CDR1 is LGHNT and CDR2 is FRNRAP. The CDR3 reads CASGFVMEGLGTEAFF. The CDR3 DNA sequence: TGTGCTAGTGGTTTTGTTATGGAGGGGTTGGGCACTGAAGCTTTCTTT.

The chain joins TRBV6-6 to TRBJ1-1; D gene unclear. The germline V and J ends were trimmed by 2 bases and 5 bases, with 15 bases remaining between them. CDR1 and CDR2 from the germline V gene are MNHNY and SVGAGI (reference sequence). This CDR3 comprises 15 residues. CDR3 DNA sequence: TGTGCCAGCAGTTACGAAGGCGGACGAGGGACTGAAGCTTTCTTT. This encodes CASSYEGGRGTEAFF.

The chain carries TRBV27 and TRBJ2-7, with 12 nucleotides matching TRBD2. This CDR3 contains 15 residues. Germline trimming cut 7 bases from V and 4 bases from J; bases unmatched to any gene: 8. Looked up from germline, CDR1 is MNHEY and CDR2 is SMNVEV (reference sequence). The CDR3 protein is CASTRLAGVGYEQYF. CDR3 DNA sequence: TGTGCCAGCACTAGACTAGCGGGAGTAGGGTACGAGCAGTACTTC.

The rearrangement joins TRBV6-1 to TRBJ1-3; tentative D call: TRBD1 (5 bases). From germline, CDR1 is MNHNS and CDR2 SASEGT. Trimming stripped 6 bases from V and 0 bases from J, with 12 bases between. CDR3 length: 15 residues. For the CDR3, the DNA is TGTGCCAGCAGGGGAGGGGCGAGCTCTGGAAACACCATATATTTT. Residues: CASRGGASSGNTIYF.

V and J are TRBV5-5 and TRBJ2-7; D perhaps matches TRBD1 (6 bases). CDR1 and CDR2 from the germline V gene are SGHKS and YYEKEE (reference sequence). This CDR3 contains 15 residues. Trimming removed 3 bases from V and 9 bases from J, with 22 bases in between. The CDR3 region has the DNA TGTGCCAGCAGCTCGGACAGTTACTTACGAGTGGGGCAGTACTTC. Its translation: CASSSDSYLRVGQYF.

The CDR3 here is CASSLESGYFANTGELFF. The DNA for the CDR3 is TGTGCCAGCAGCTTGGAATCAGGTTATTTCGCGAACACCGGGGAGCTGTTTTTT. The chain carries TRBV5-8 and TRBJ2-2, with D hard to call. Germline CDR1 SGHTS, CDR2 YDEGEE. The CDR3 contains 18 residues. Trimming left V 0 bases short and J 0 bases short, with 15 bases between.

This clone was observed a few times. Here the CDR3 reads CASGGTSYEQYF. CDR3 DNA sequence: TGCGCCAGCGGCGGGACCTCCTACGAGCAGTACTTC. This chain links TRBV10-2 with TRBJ2-7, with TRBD2 as a possible D gene (6 bases). The V gene lost 8 bases and the J gene lost 0 bases, with 8 bases spanning the gap. Per the germline V gene, CDR1 is WSHSY and CDR2 is SAAADI. The CDR3 is 12 residues long.

The rearrangement uses TRBV7-8 and TRBJ1-4; 8 positions match TRBD1. The CDR3 extends over 15 amino acids. J lost 3 bases, V lost 5 bases, and 5 bases had no gene match. The germline V gene has CDR1 SGHVS and CDR2 FQNEAQ. Here the CDR3 DNA reads TGTGCCAGCAGCCCCAGGGGGCCGCCTAATGAAAAACTGTTTTTT. Translation gives CASSPRGPPNEKLFF.